Listed here are 2 T cell receptor beta chains from one sample, sequenced in a study of blood T cell repertoires in COVID-19. The data were produced by immunoSEQ multiplex PCR, yet TCRdb's version contains in-frame clones alone and is incomplete. The sample consists of about 74,000 clones, roughly 84% of them appearing once. Sequencing used peripheral blood. Receptors were obtained from a man in his sixties or seventies with active or convalescent COVID-19.

V is TRBV6-5 and J is TRBJ1-6; 10 nucleotides align to TRBD1. The V gene's germline CDR1 is MNHEY and CDR2 SVGAGI. Trimming took 4 bases from V and 9 from J; bases not matched to a gene: 3. There are 14 residues in the CDR3. Here the CDR3 reads CASSSGTGVSPLHF. In DNA, the CDR3 is TGTGCCAGCAGTTCCGGGACAGGGGTTTCACCCCTCCACTTT.

The V gene is TRBV5-1, the J gene TRBJ2-1, with 11 bases aligning to TRBD2. Germline-derived CDR1 and CDR2 are SGHRS and YFSETQ. V shed 0 bases, J shed 10 bases, and the junction held 6 bases outside the gene matches. This CDR3 contains 15 residues. The CDR3 is CASSLAGIAGGEQFF. CDR3 sequence (DNA): TGCGCCAGCAGCTTGGCGGGAATAGCGGGGGGGGAGCAGTTCTTC.